The rows below give T cell receptor beta chains drawn from one sample of a study of Graves' ophthalmopathy and Graves' hyperthyroidism. A single record per CDR3 protein comes from TCRdb applying MiXCR to the multiplex PCR reads. The table shows over a million distinct CDR3 sequences, with less than 45% occurring only once. The sample was peripheral blood or thyroid tissue (not recorded which). These receptors were taken from an adult man with Graves' hyperthyroidism. Each CDR3 is given with its conserved first and last residue. The order of the fields is D gene, J gene, clone size, V gene, CDR3 DNA, CDR3 protein. A D gene is named only where the DNA matches it firmly. Clone size, where shown, is once, few, many, or a class for clones that have expanded.

. | TRBJ1-1 | . | TRBV2 | TGTGCCAGCAGTCCGGGAGCCGGAGACATTGAAGCTTTCTTT | CASSPGAGDIEAFF
TRBD1 | TRBJ1-2 | . | TRBV29-1 | TGCAGCGTTGAAGGGGGGACAGTCAACTATGGCTACACCTTC | CSVEGGTVNYGYTF
. | TRBJ2-5 | . | TRBV6-1 | TGTGCCACCACCATTACGTACGGTCCCGGGGAGACCCAGTACTTC | CATTITYGPGETQYF
. | TRBJ1-6 | . | TRBV9 | TGTGCCAGCAGCCCAGGTGCAGGGACACAACTTTATTCACCCCTCCACTTT | CASSPGAGTQLYSPLHF
. | TRBJ2-5 | many | TRBV7-8 | TGTGCCAGCAGCTTGGGACGGACCGAGACCCAGTACTTC | CASSLGRTETQYF
TRBD2 | TRBJ2-5 | . | TRBV29-1 | TGCAGCGTTGCCGGGCTAGCGGGAGGGTTCACCGGGGAGACCCAGTACTTC | CSVAGLAGGFTGETQYF
TRBD1 | TRBJ1-6 | . | TRBV20-1 | TGCAGTGCTAGCCCGGGACAGGGAATTTCACCCCTCCACTTT | CSASPGQGISPLHF
. | TRBJ1-1 | . | TRBV5-6 | TGTGCCAGCAGCTTTTCAGCCGGTGAAGCTTTCTTT | CASSFSAGEAFF
TRBD1 | TRBJ2-7 | . | TRBV7-9 | TGTGCCAGCAGCTTAAACCGGGACAGCGATATGACCGAGCAGTACTTC | CASSLNRDSDMTEQYF
TRBD1 | TRBJ1-5 | many | TRBV12-3/TRBV12-4 | TGTGCCAGCGGGACAGGGGGTAGCAATCAGCCCCAGCATTTT | CASGTGGSNQPQHF
. | TRBJ1-5 | . | TRBV20-1 | TGCAGCGCAGAAACAGGGAAGGGTAGCAATCAGCCCCAGCATTTT | CSAETGKGSNQPQHF
. | TRBJ1-2 | . | TRBV14 | TGTGCCAGCAGCCACGAAGAAGCTCCCGGGGGGTATGGCTACACCTTC | CASSHEEAPGGYGYTF
. | TRBJ2-6 | many | TRBV24-1 | TGTGCCACCAGTGATGGTCCGCGGACCTCTGGGGCCAACGTCCTGACTTTC | CATSDGPRTSGANVLTF
TRBD2 | TRBJ2-1 | . | TRBV10-3 | TGTGCCATCAGACTAGCGGGAAATGAGCAGTTCTTC | CAIRLAGNEQFF
. | TRBJ1-4 | few | TRBV7-2 | TGTGCCAGCAGCAAGACTGAATCTAATGAAAAACTGTTTTTT | CASSKTESNEKLFF
. | TRBJ2-7 | . | TRBV9 | TGTGCCAGCAATCAGGGTAATACCAACTCCTACGAGCAGTACTTC | CASNQGNTNSYEQYF
. | TRBJ1-2 | . | TRBV10-3 | TGTGCCATCAGTGAGTCCTGGGATAACTATGGCTACACCTTC | CAISESWDNYGYTF
. | TRBJ1-1 | . | TRBV5-5 | TGTGCCCCTCCGGGTTGCGGCACTGAAGCTTTCTTT | CAPPGCGTEAFF
. | TRBJ1-1 | . | TRBV29-1 | TGCAGCGTTGACAGGGGTGGCGGAGGCAGTGAAGCTTTCTTT | CSVDRGGGGSEAFF
TRBD1 | TRBJ1-2 | . | TRBV6-6 | TGTGCCAGCAGTTACGACAGGGGGCTCCTCTACTATGGCTACACCTTC | CASSYDRGLLYYGYTF
. | TRBJ1-1 | many | TRBV29-1 | TGCAGCGTCGGAAAACAGATTGAAGCTTTCTTT | CSVGKQIEAFF
TRBD1 | TRBJ1-2 | . | TRBV6-5 | TGTGCCAGCAGCGACCTTCCGGGACAGTCTAACTATGGCTACACCTTC | CASSDLPGQSNYGYTF
. | TRBJ1-1 | many | TRBV4-3 | TGCGCCAGCAGCCAAGGAGTACCGAACACTGAAGCTTTCTTT | CASSQGVPNTEAFF
. | TRBJ1-2 | few | TRBV12-3/TRBV12-4 | TGTGCCAGCAGTTTACCTTACTATGGCTACACCTTC | CASSLPYYGYTF
TRBD1 | TRBJ2-7 | . | TRBV6-5 | TGTGCCAGCAGTGAGTACCCCTCGGGACAGGGTAACGAGCAGTACTTC | CASSEYPSGQGNEQYF
. | TRBJ2-7 | many | TRBV9 | TGTGCCAGCAGCGTCGAGGTCGGGGCCGAGCAGTACTTC | CASSVEVGAEQYF
. | TRBJ1-5 | . | TRBV30 | TGTGCCTGGAGTGTAGGGCAGGGCGAGCAGCCCCAGCATTTT | CAWSVGQGEQPQHF
. | TRBJ1-4 | few | TRBV6-6 | TGTGCCAGCAGTCACGGGACGAATGAAAAACTGTTTTTT | CASSHGTNEKLFF
. | TRBJ2-6 | . | TRBV25-1 | TGTGCCAGCAGTGAATACGGGGTAGCTGGGGCCAACGTCCTGACTTTC | CASSEYGVAGANVLTF
. | TRBJ1-1 | . | TRBV10-3 | TGTGCCATCAGTGAGATGACACTAAACACTGAAGCTTTCTTT | CAISEMTLNTEAFF
. | TRBJ1-2 | many | TRBV25-1 | TGTGCCAGCACCCTGGGTAACACCCCTAACTATGGCTACACCTTC | CASTLGNTPNYGYTF
TRBD1 | TRBJ1-5 | . | TRBV7-8 | TGTGCCAGCAGCCCTGGGACAGCCCCAACGAGGTCCCAGCATTTT | CASSPGTAPTRSQHF
. | TRBJ2-5 | many | TRBV7-7 | TGTGCCAGCAGCTCAAGGACGGAGTTCGGAGAGACCCAGTACTTC | CASSSRTEFGETQYF
TRBD1 | TRBJ2-7 | many | TRBV4-1 | TGCGCCAGCGCGAGCGGGACAGGGGACTACGAGCAGTACTTC | CASASGTGDYEQYF
TRBD1 | TRBJ1-1 | once | TRBV7-9 | TGTGCCAGCAGCGTCGGGACAGGCGATGAAGCTTTCTTT | CASSVGTGDEAFF
. | TRBJ2-2 | few | TRBV5-5 | TGTGCCAGCAGCTCCCCCCGGGCGGGCCTTGGCGGGGAGCTGTTTTTT | CASSSPRAGLGGELFF
TRBD1 | TRBJ1-1 | many | TRBV20-1 | TGCAGTGCTCAGGGGGCGTCGCAAAACACTGAAGCTTTCTTT | CSAQGASQNTEAFF
. | TRBJ1-5 | many | TRBV6-2/TRBV6-3 | TGTGCCAGCAGCCACGGGGGCTCTCAGCCCCAGCATTTT | CASSHGGSQPQHF
TRBD2 | TRBJ2-7 | . | TRBV5-1 | TGTGCCAGCAGCGAGCAGACCGGGGCTAGCGGGAGGGCCTCCTACGAGCAGTACTTC | CASSEQTGASGRASYEQYF
. | TRBJ2-7 | . | TRBV11-2 | TGTGCCAGCAGCTTATTTTCGGGGGTCTACGAGCAGCACTTC | CASSLFSGVYEQHF
. | TRBJ2-7 | many | TRBV5-6 | TGTGCCAGCAGCTTGGCTAGGGCCACACATACCTACGAGCAGTACTTC | CASSLARATHTYEQYF
. | TRBJ1-5 | . | TRBV19 | TGTGCCAGTAGTAGGACATCTTTTCCCCAGCATTTT | CASSRTSFPQHF
TRBD1 | TRBJ2-5 | . | TRBV24-1 | TGTGCCACGGGACAGACGTACCAAGAGACCCAGTACTTC | CATGQTYQETQYF
. | TRBJ2-7 | once | TRBV7-2 | TGTGCCAGCAGTTACTCTCGGGGAGGAGCGGCCGAGCAGTACTTC | CASSYSRGGAAEQYF
TRBD1 | TRBJ2-7 | . | TRBV10-2 | TGTGCCATCAGTGAGGGACAGGGAGAGGTCGAGCAGTACTTC | CAISEGQGEVEQYF
. | TRBJ1-3 | . | TRBV15 | TGTGCCACCAGCAGAGTGCCGGGCTCTGGAAACACCATATATTTT | CATSRVPGSGNTIYF
. | TRBJ2-7 | . | TRBV6-5 | TGTGCCAGCAGTCCTTACCCGTCGGACACCACCTACGAGCAGTACTTC | CASSPYPSDTTYEQYF
. | TRBJ1-4 | many | TRBV29-1 | TGCAGCGTTTCCGGGAGTAAAGGTGAAAAACTGTTTTTT | CSVSGSKGEKLFF
. | TRBJ1-6 | many | TRBV20-1 | TGCAGTGCTACGGACTTTCCATCACCCCTCCACTTT | CSATDFPSPLHF
. | TRBJ2-5 | few | TRBV6-2/TRBV6-3 | TGTGCCAGCAGAATAACAGGGGAGACCCAGTACTTC | CASRITGETQYF
TRBD1 | TRBJ2-3 | few | TRBV10-2 | TGCGCCAGCAGTCGGGGAATCAGGGGGAGCACAGATACGCAGTATTTT | CASSRGIRGSTDTQYF
. | TRBJ2-2 | once | TRBV20-1 | TGCAGTGCCGTCCCCGCGCTAGCGTATCCCGGGGAGCTGTTTTTT | CSAVPALAYPGELFF